The 10 T cell receptor beta chains listed next were all sequenced from one sample in a study of T cells in Graves' hyperthyroidism and ophthalmopathy. From RNA transcripts, TCR beta CDR3 regions were amplified. The TCR CDR3 was amplified in a first-round RT-PCR using the HTBI primer set. Via MiXCR, TCRdb re-called the multiplex PCR reads, giving one row per CDR3 protein. This table has some 580,000 distinct CDR3 sequences, about a sixth appearing once. The sequenced material came from blood. The receptors were gathered from a woman aged 40 to 55 with Graves' ophthalmopathy.

This clonotype was seen only a few times. This chain joins TRBV6-1 and TRBJ1-1, with TRBD1 identical over 7 bases. V shed 8 bases, J shed 5 bases, and the junction held 5 bases outside the gene matches. The germline V gene encodes CDR1 MNHNS and CDR2 SASEGT. The CDR3 totals 12 residues. The CDR3 sequence is CASDREGTEAFF. The CDR3 DNA follows: TGTGCCAGCGACAGGGAGGGTACTGAAGCTTTCTTT.

J is TRBJ1-1 and V is TRBV20-1, with TRBD1 matching over 9 bases. Germline loops: CDR1 DFQATT, CDR2 SNEGSKA (reference sequence). With 6 bases clipped from V and 4 bases from J, the junction kept 12 bases outside the gene matches. The CDR3 runs to 15 residues. As DNA, the CDR3 is TGCAGTGCAAAAGTACAGGGGGCCTCGGGCACTGAAGCTTTCTTT. As protein: CSAKVQGASGTEAFF.

This rearrangement joins TRBV19 to TRBJ1-5, with 7 bases that match TRBD1. The junction had 12 bases not matched to a gene; V was cut back by 5 bases and J by 2 bases. Germline V gene data show CDR1 as LNHDA and CDR2 as SQIVND (reference sequence). There are 17 residues in the CDR3. The CDR3 DNA is TGTGCCAGTAGTCCATGGACAGGTTGGGGCGGCAATCAGCCCCAGCATTTT. Amino acid sequence: CASSPWTGWGGNQPQHF.

The chain carries TRBV7-8 and TRBJ2-3; possibly TRBD2 for D (7 bases). The germline gives CDR1 SGHVS, CDR2 FQNEAQ. V lost 0 bases and J lost 4, with 14 bases in between. The CDR3 spans 16 residues. CDR3 amino acids: CASSLAVGGGSDTQYF. The CDR3 bases are TGTGCCAGCAGCTTAGCGGTAGGGGGAGGGTCAGATACGCAGTATTTT.

This clonotype occurred many times. J is TRBJ1-5 and V is TRBV9; 10 nucleotides align to TRBD1. The germline V gene has CDR1 SGDLS and CDR2 YYNGEE. V lost 4 bases to trimming and J lost 7 bases; unmatched junction nucleotides: 5. The CDR3 runs 14 residues. This CDR3 reads CASSTMDRGQPQHF. For the CDR3, the DNA is TGTGCCAGCAGCACCATGGACAGGGGGCAGCCCCAGCATTTT.

The V gene is TRBV5-5, the J gene TRBJ2-2; D tentatively fits TRBD1 or TRBD2 (5 bases each). The CDR3 has 14 residues. Trimming shortened V by 2 bases and J by 8 bases, and 13 bases separated the two germline ends. CDR1 and CDR2 (germline): SGHKS, YYEKEE (reference sequence). CDR3 loop: CASSLWDGAGELFF. In DNA, the CDR3 is TGTGCCAGCAGCTTATGGGACGGAGCAGGGGAGCTGTTTTTT.

This clonotype was found many times. The chain has TRBV3-1 and TRBJ2-5; 8 nucleotides match TRBD2. CDR1 is LGHDT, CDR2 YNNKEL, per germline (reference sequence). The junction had 7 bases not matched to a gene; V was cut back by 0 bases and J by 4 bases. The length of the CDR3 is 16 residues. This CDR3 reads CASSQERGLGTETQYF. For the CDR3, the DNA is TGTGCCAGCAGCCAAGAGAGGGGACTAGGGACAGAGACCCAGTACTTC.

The genes are TRBV30 and TRBJ2-5; 7 bases match TRBD1. CDR1 and CDR2 from the germline V gene are GTSNPN and SVGIG (reference sequence). This CDR3 comprises 13 residues. V was clipped by 4 bases and J by 5 bases; unmatched bases: 7. The CDR3 DNA reads TGTGCCTGGACGGGACAGCCGGGGGAGACCCAGTACTTC. The encoded protein is CAWTGQPGETQYF.

The chain employs TRBV10-3 and TRBJ1-6; no definite D call. V lost 3 bases and J 1 base, leaving 13 bases between the germline ends. Germline CDR1 is ENHRY and CDR2 is SYGVKD. There are 17 residues in the CDR3. As DNA, the CDR3 is TGTGCCATCAGTGACCTGACCGAGGGATCCTATAATTCACCCCTCCACTTT. Protein sequence: CAISDLTEGSYNSPLHF.

The chain joins TRBV27 to TRBJ1-4; the match to TRBD1 covers 7 bases. CDR1 MNHEY and CDR2 SMNVEV come from the germline V gene (reference sequence). The length of the CDR3 is 14 residues. J lost 8 bases, V lost 3 bases, and 6 bases had no gene match. The CDR3 nucleotides are TGTGCCAGCAGTTTGACAGGGCGGCGGGAAAAACTGTTTTTT. Amino acids: CASSLTGRREKLFF.